These 24 T cell receptor beta chains came from one sample sequenced in a study of blood T cell repertoires in COVID-19 (dated by TCRdb to about 2020). Libraries were built with the immunoSEQ multiplex PCR assay. What TCRdb holds here is the immuneACCESS table cut down to in-frame rearrangements. Part of the clones is not present; checked against another copy, under half of the missing clones reflect an unresolved V gene, and the others are unexplained. The sample records around 93,000 clones, 85% to 90% of which are singletons. In total, the top ten clones hold approximately 15% of the sample. The sequencing input was peripheral blood. These TCRs come from a human donor in a cohort sampled during active COVID-19.

The chain has TRBV28 and TRBJ1-6, with TRBD1 as a possible D gene (5 bases). The germline gives CDR1 MDHEN, CDR2 SYDVKM. Trimming pared 6 bases from V and 7 bases from J, leaving 19 bases between. This CDR3 is 16 amino acids long. Here the CDR3 DNA reads TGTGCCAGCAGCCTAGGGGTGACTTCAGGAAATTCACCCCTCCACTTT. Amino acid sequence: CASSLGVTSGNSPLHF.

V gene TRBV10-3 combines with J gene TRBJ2-2; 12 bases agree with TRBD2. The CDR3 is 14 residues long. Germline V gene lookup returns CDR1 ENHRY and CDR2 SYGVKD. Losses at the gene ends were 7 bases for V and 7 bases for J; bases not matched to a gene: 4. CDR3 sequence (DNA): TGTGCCATCAAAACTAGCGGGGGGCACGGGGAGCTGTTTTTT. Amino acid sequence: CAIKTSGGHGELFF.

This chain connects TRBV5-1 to TRBJ1-2, with 8 bases identical to TRBD1. The J segment lost 3 bases and the V segment lost 4 bases, leaving 8 bases of the junction unmatched. This CDR3 is built from 15 residues. Germline lookup yields CDR1 SGHRS and CDR2 YFSETQ. The CDR3 region has the DNA TGCGCCAGCAGCATTCGGACAGGGAACGACTATGGCTACACCTTC. This gives the protein CASSIRTGNDYGYTF.

V is TRBV28 and J is TRBJ1-2; no firm D call. CDR1 MDHEN and CDR2 SYDVKM come from the germline V gene. The V gene lost 2 bases and the J gene lost 4 bases, with 11 bases spanning the gap. The CDR3 is made up of 14 amino acids. CDR3 residues: CASSLIFSGYGYTF. The CDR3 region has the DNA TGTGCCAGCAGTTTAATTTTCAGCGGCTATGGCTACACCTTC.

This clone was counted a single time. The rearrangement uses TRBV19 and TRBJ1-5; D is possibly TRBD1 (6 bases). V was cut by 2 bases and J by 7 bases, with 15 bases left in between. Germline V gives CDR1 LNHDA, CDR2 SQIVND (reference sequence). The CDR3 is 15 residues long. The CDR3 DNA is TGTGCCAGTAGTATAAATATTGGACAGTACCAGCCCCAGCATTTT. Its protein product is CASSINIGQYQPQHF.

J is TRBJ1-1 and V is TRBV7-9; D call uncertain. This CDR3 is 14 amino acids long. Germline V lookup: CDR1 SEHNR, CDR2 FQNEAQ (reference sequence). The V gene lost 3 bases and the J gene lost 2 bases, with 10 bases spanning the gap. The CDR3 is CASSLVRLNTEAFF. Written as DNA, the CDR3 is TGTGCCAGCAGCTTGGTCCGGTTAAACACTGAAGCTTTCTTT.

The chain combines TRBV6-5 with TRBJ1-1, with a possible D match to TRBD1 (6 bases). This CDR3 comprises 13 residues. Trimming removed 6 bases at V and 4 bases at J, with 12 bases between. In germline, CDR1 is MNHEY, CDR2 SVGAGI. CDR3 sequence reads: CASSRGTGTEAFF. The CDR3 DNA is TGTGCCAGCAGCAGGGGAACGGGCACTGAAGCTTTCTTT.

A word on this clone: One end of the junction varies from germline; a read error may be responsible. V is TRBV7-7 and J is TRBJ1-4; 8 positions match TRBD1. This CDR3 has 15 amino acids. CDR1 and CDR2 (germline): SSHAT, FNYEAQ (reference sequence). CDR3 residues: CASSLGQGAGEKLFF. The CDR3 DNA sequence: TGTGCTAGCAGCTTAGGCCAGGGGGCAGGTGAAAAACTGTTTTTT.

The rearrangement joins TRBV5-4 to TRBJ1-3, with D tentatively TRBD1 (5 bases). Per germline, CDR1 SGHNT and CDR2 YYREEE (reference sequence). Trimming shortened V by 0 bases and J by 2 bases, and 9 bases separated the two germline ends. The CDR3 extends over 15 amino acids. The CDR3 reads CASSLAAGTGNTIYF. Written as DNA, the CDR3 is TGTGCCAGCAGCTTGGCCGCAGGGACTGGAAACACCATATATTTT.

The chain is built from TRBV12-5 and TRBJ2-3; 11 bases line up with TRBD2. V lost 3 bases to trimming and J lost 4 bases; unmatched junction nucleotides: 6. The CDR3 length is 16 residues. CDR1 and CDR2 (germline): LGHNT, FRNRAP. CDR3 protein: CASGFSSSGGPDTQYF. CDR3 coding DNA: TGTGCTAGTGGTTTCTCTTCTAGCGGGGGGCCAGATACGCAGTATTTT.

The chain joins TRBV4-1 to TRBJ1-4; 10 nucleotides agree with TRBD1. CDR3 size: 16 residues. J was trimmed by 7 bases and V by 2 bases; bases with no gene match: 7. Germline V gene lookup returns CDR1 MGHRA and CDR2 YSYEKL. CDR3 sequence reads: CASSQKQRDRGEKLFF. CDR3 sequence (DNA): TGCGCCAGCAGCCAAAAGCAACGGGACAGGGGTGAAAAACTGTTTTTT.

The genes are TRBV10-2 and TRBJ1-2; 11 positions match TRBD1. The V gene's germline CDR1 is WSHSY and CDR2 SAAADI. The CDR3 length is 14 residues. The ends lost 5 bases at V and 2 bases at J; junction bases unmatched: 1. CDR3 sequence reads: CASSRDRGNYGYTF. The CDR3 DNA reads TGCGCCAGCAGTCGGGACAGGGGGAACTATGGCTACACCTTC.

The chain combines TRBV5-4 with TRBJ1-2; D is possibly TRBD1 (5 bases). Trimming took 4 bases from V and 0 from J, leaving 13 bases between them. The CDR3 contains 15 residues. Germline values: CDR1 SGHNT, CDR2 YYREEE (reference sequence). The CDR3 reads CASSPQGQPNYGYTF. The CDR3 bases are TGTGCCAGCAGCCCCCAGGGCCAACCTAACTATGGCTACACCTTC.

The chain uses TRBV6-1 and TRBJ2-5, with D tentatively TRBD1 (5 bases). Germline loops: CDR1 MNHNS, CDR2 SASEGT. The CDR3 is 14 amino acids. V was clipped by 1 base and J by 7 bases, with 13 bases between them. Here the CDR3 reads CASSEGPGWGTQYF. The CDR3 DNA reads as TGTGCCAGCAGTGAAGGTCCAGGGTGGGGGACCCAGTACTTC.

CDR3 region: CASSLSGASYEQYF. The CDR3 nucleotides are TGCGCCAGCAGCTTGTCAGGGGCCTCCTACGAGCAGTACTTC. The chain employs TRBV5-1 and TRBJ2-7, with TRBD1 as a possible D gene (6 bases). CDR1 is SGHRS, CDR2 YFSETQ, per germline. This CDR3 is built from 14 residues. Trimming removed 1 base from V and 0 bases from J, with 8 bases in between.

The chain carries TRBV6-2 or TRBV6-3 and TRBJ2-5; the match to TRBD2 covers 10 bases. The CDR3 has 15 residues. Germline values: CDR1 MNHEY, CDR2 SVGEGT. With 5 bases clipped from V and 5 bases from J, the junction kept 8 bases outside the gene matches. In DNA form, the CDR3 reads TGTGCCAGCAGTAGCCTAGCGGGAGCTTTCGAGACCCAGTACTTC. Its protein is CASSSLAGAFETQYF.

The V call is TRBV19, the J call TRBJ1-1; the D gene is possibly TRBD1 (5 bases). Germline CDR1 LNHDA, CDR2 SQIVND (reference sequence). The CDR3 runs 15 residues. Trimming took off 4 bases at V and 1 base at J, with 13 bases between the two ends. The CDR3 DNA reads TGTGCCAGTAGTACTCCAGGGAAATGGAACACTGAAGCTTTCTTT. Translation: CASSTPGKWNTEAFF.

Here the CDR3 DNA reads TGTGCCAGCAGTCGGTCCCATGAGCAGTTCTTC. Translated: CASSRSHEQFF. This chain joins TRBV27 and TRBJ2-1, with no clear D. The CDR3 consists of 11 residues. V gave up 5 bases and J gave up 8 bases, with 7 bases separating them. Germline lookup yields CDR1 MNHEY and CDR2 SMNVEV (reference sequence).

The chain is built from TRBV6-5 and TRBJ2-7, with TRBD1 as a possible D gene (5 bases). From germline, CDR1 is MNHEY and CDR2 SVGAGI. This CDR3 region has 13 residues. V was pared by 8 bases and J by 2 bases, with 13 bases between. Written as DNA, the CDR3 is TGTGCCAGCGGGTTGACAGACACCTACGAGCAGTACTTC. This sequence encodes CASGLTDTYEQYF.

V and J are TRBV6-5 and TRBJ2-7, with a tentative D call TRBD1 (6 bases). Germline V CDR1 and CDR2: MNHEY, SVGAGI. With 1 base removed from V and 5 bases from J, the gap between germline ends came to 12 bases. This CDR3 comprises 14 residues. Here the CDR3 reads CASSYYRESDEQYF. The CDR3 bases are TGTGCCAGCAGTTACTACAGGGAATCTGACGAGCAGTACTTC.

The rearrangement uses TRBV11-2 and TRBJ1-6; D possibly corresponds to TRBD1 (6 bases). The CDR3 spans 14 residues. V lost 6 bases and J lost 4, with 10 bases in between. From germline, CDR1 is SGHAT and CDR2 FQNNGV. In DNA form, the CDR3 reads TGTGCCAGCAGGCGACAGGAGTATAATTCACCCCTCCACTTT. Translation: CASRRQEYNSPLHF.

This rearrangement joins TRBV7-9 to TRBJ1-1; D is unclear. Germline V gene lookup returns CDR1 SEHNR and CDR2 FQNEAQ (reference sequence). Trimming pared 5 bases from V and 2 bases from J, leaving 3 bases between. The CDR3 spans 11 residues. The CDR3 region is CASSQNTEAFF. CDR3 nucleotide sequence: TGTGCCAGCAGCCAAAACACTGAAGCTTTCTTT.

This chain links TRBV5-4 with TRBJ2-1; TRBD2 agrees at 14 bases. Germline CDR1 is SGHNT and CDR2 is YYREEE (reference sequence). The V segment lost 10 bases and the J segment 5 bases; nucleotides outside the gene matches: 8. The CDR3 loop spans 15 amino acids. The CDR3 reads CAGGRGLAGDNEQFF. The CDR3 DNA follows: TGTGCCGGTGGTCGGGGACTAGCGGGGGACAATGAGCAGTTCTTC. Full variable domain (remainder filled in from reference TRBV5-4 and TRBJ2-1): ETGVTQSPTHLIKTRGQQVTLRCSSQSGHNTVSWYQQALGQGPQFIFQYYREEENGRGNFPPRFSGLQFPNYSSELNVNALELDDSALYLCAGGRGLAGDNEQFFGPGTRLTVL.

This clone was counted only a few times. CDR3 residues: CASSLNRETGELFF. The CDR3 nucleotides are TGTGCCAGCAGCTTAAACAGGGAGACCGGGGAGCTGTTTTTT. This chain connects TRBV7-3 to TRBJ2-2; maybe TRBD1 (6 bases). Per the germline V gene, CDR1 is SGHTA and CDR2 is FQGTGA. The V end lost 1 base, the J end lost 5 bases, and 8 bases lay between the germline ends. The CDR3 consists of 14 residues.